The 30 T cell receptor beta chains reported below all come from one sample, sequenced in a study of shared clonotypes between healthy human individuals (dated by TCRdb to 2020 to 2021). The library was produced with the immunoSEQ multiplex PCR assay. Drawn from immuneACCESS, this table holds only the in-frame rearrangements with V and J called that TCRdb kept. Clones are partly lost; checked studies trace under half to an unresolved V gene and leave the rest unexplained. A total of 2.5 million or so clones appear in this sample, 90% to 95% of them only once. Under 0.15% of the sample is taken by the ten largest. Input material: naive CD4+ T cells sorted from blood. The cell subset or site tag for this specimen amounts to: CD45RA+ positively selected. These receptors were collected from a man between 18 and 29 years old in good health.

The gene calls are TRBV7-9 and TRBJ1-3; 9 bases align to TRBD1. Germline V gene sequence: CDR1 SEHNR, CDR2 FQNEAQ (reference sequence). This CDR3 has 15 residues. Losses at the gene ends were 4 bases for V and 5 bases for J; bases not matched to a gene: 6. CDR3 residues: CASSSGQGKRNTIYF. As DNA, the CDR3 is TGTGCCAGCAGCTCCGGACAGGGGAAGAGAAACACCATATATTTT.

A single count supports this clone. One end of the junction fails to match germline, which may point to a read error. The rearrangement links TRBV7-7 to TRBJ2-5, with TRBD2 matching 15 bases. The V gene's germline CDR1 is SSHAT and CDR2 FNYEAQ (reference sequence). This CDR3 is built from 14 residues. The CDR3 nucleotides are TGTGCTAGCAGCTCGGGACTAGCGGGGGGGACCCAGTACTTC. Amino acid sequence: CASSSGLAGGTQYF.

The chain employs TRBV6-5 and TRBJ2-6, with TRBD2 as a possible D gene (5 bases). V was clipped by 3 bases and J by 2 bases, with 11 bases between them. This CDR3 region has 16 residues. Germline CDR1 and CDR2: MNHEY and SVGAGI. The CDR3 protein is CASSYGRGTGANVLTF. CDR3 DNA sequence: TGTGCCAGCAGTTATGGTCGAGGGACTGGGGCCAACGTCCTGACTTTC.

The chain carries TRBV2 and TRBJ1-2; D is ambiguous. The CDR3 runs 13 residues. Germline V gene lookup returns CDR1 SNHLY and CDR2 FYNNEI. Trimming pared 6 bases from V and 8 bases from J, leaving 16 bases between. CDR3: CASSQTGLGGYTF. The CDR3 DNA sequence: TGTGCCAGCAGCCAGACCGGCCTGGGGGGCTACACCTTC.

About this clone itself: Other DNA sequences in this sample translate to the same CDR3. The chain links TRBV6-5 to TRBJ1-1; D is ambiguous. Germline assignment: CDR1 MNHEY and CDR2 SVGAGI. Trimming took 4 bases from V and 0 from J, leaving 3 bases between them. The CDR3 contains 12 residues. DNA for the CDR3: TGTGCCAGCAGTTCCGTGAACACTGAAGCTTTCTTT. Protein sequence: CASSSVNTEAFF.

The V call is TRBV30, the J call TRBJ1-2; D is undetermined. Germline CDR1 reads GTSNPN; CDR2 reads SVGIG (reference sequence). V was clipped by 3 bases and J by 5 bases, with 10 bases between them. The CDR3 runs to 12 residues. The CDR3 region has the DNA TGTGCCTGGAGAGCGAAGGTGTATGGCTACACCTTC. Translation: CAWRAKVYGYTF. Combining the CDR3 with reference TRBV30 and TRBJ1-2 gives the whole variable domain SQTIHQWPATLVQPVGSPLSLECTVEGTSNPNLYWYRQAAGRGLQLLFYSVGIGQISSEVPQNLSASRPQDRQFILSSKKLLLSDSGFYLCAWRAKVYGYTFGSGTRLTVV.

The gene calls are TRBV14 and TRBJ2-7; D gene ambiguous. The CDR3 has 14 amino acids. Germline V gives CDR1 SGHDN, CDR2 FVKESK. Deletions cut 2 bases from V and 2 bases from J, with 10 bases between. The CDR3 DNA is TGTGCCAGCAGCCAAAAGGAGCCTCCCTACGAGCAGTACTTC. This codes for CASSQKEPPYEQYF.

Concerning this clone itself: Within the sample, other DNA sequences also encode this same CDR3. This chain uses TRBV6-4 with TRBJ2-1, with D maybe TRBD2 (6 bases). Trimming took 3 bases from V and 1 from J, leaving 7 bases between them. Germline V gene lookup returns CDR1 MRHNA and CDR2 SNTAGT. This CDR3 has 14 residues. The CDR3 protein is CASSEGGSYNEQFF. CDR3 DNA sequence: TGTGCCAGCAGTGAGGGGGGTTCCTACAATGAGCAGTTCTTC.

In this sample, this clone turned up once. The rearrangement joins TRBV5-6 to TRBJ1-4; the D is unclear. V dropped 3 bases and J dropped 0 bases, with 6 bases sitting between them. There are 14 residues in the CDR3. Germline CDR1 reads SGHDT; CDR2 reads YYEEEE. CDR3 sequence (DNA): TGTGCCAGCAGCTCGGCTTCAACTAATGAAAAACTGTTTTTT. This encodes CASSSASTNEKLFF.

This chain links TRBV9 with TRBJ1-4, with 7 bases aligning to TRBD1. There are 15 residues in the CDR3. With V trimmed by 0 bases and J by 8 bases, 7 bases remained unmatched. Germline values: CDR1 SGDLS, CDR2 YYNGEE. The CDR3 DNA reads TGTGCCAGCAGCGTAGCCCAGGGGGGATACGAAAAACTGTTTTTT. This sequence encodes CASSVAQGGYEKLFF.

This chain connects TRBV11-2 to TRBJ1-5, with 11 bases aligning to TRBD1. CDR1 and CDR2 from the germline V gene are SGHAT and FQNNGV. V trimming: 5 bases; J trimming: 7 bases; junction bases outside the gene matches: 7. CDR3 length: 15 amino acids. CDR3 in DNA: TGTGCCAGCAGCCTAGGACAGGGGGCGGAACAGCCCCAGCATTTT. It is translated as CASSLGQGAEQPQHF.

As regards this clone: Other DNA sequences in this sample translate to the same CDR3. The rearrangement links TRBV7-2 to TRBJ2-1, with TRBD2 as a possible D gene (6 bases). CDR3 length equals 14 residues. The germline V gene has CDR1 SGHTA and CDR2 FQGNSA. Trimming took 4 bases from V and 9 from J, leaving 16 bases between them. CDR3 sequence (DNA): TGTGCCAGCAGCTCCGGGCTAGCCGGGGGTGAGCAGTTCTTC. Translated: CASSSGLAGGEQFF.

The CDR3 nucleotides read TGTGCCATCACTAAAGCCTCAGGTTCTATGTCCACTGAAGCTTTCTTT. This encodes CAITKASGSMSTEAFF. This chain uses TRBV10-3 with TRBJ1-1; D not resolved. The germline gives CDR1 ENHRY, CDR2 SYGVKD. This CDR3 comprises 16 residues. Trimming took 7 bases from V and 4 from J, leaving 22 bases between them.

The gene calls are TRBV5-1 and TRBJ2-3, with TRBD1 matching over 9 bases. V shed 4 bases, J shed 1 base, and the junction held 7 bases outside the gene matches. The length of the CDR3 is 16 residues. Germline lookup yields CDR1 SGHRS and CDR2 YFSETQ. CDR3 DNA: TGCGCCAGCAGCCTACAGGGGGCAGAAGGCACAGATACGCAGTATTTT. Its protein product is CASSLQGAEGTDTQYF.

The V call is TRBV30, the J call TRBJ2-7, with no clear D. This CDR3 is 14 amino acids long. The V gene lost 0 bases and the J gene lost 0 bases, with 9 bases spanning the gap. Per germline, CDR1 GTSNPN and CDR2 SVGIG (reference sequence). In DNA form, the CDR3 reads TGTGCCTGGAGTGTAAAACAGAGCTCCTACGAGCAGTACTTC. Protein product: CAWSVKQSSYEQYF.

The chain combines TRBV7-2 with TRBJ2-1, with TRBD2 matching 12 bases. The CDR3 extends over 15 amino acids. Germline V gives CDR1 SGHTA, CDR2 FQGNSA. V shed 5 bases and J 6 bases; nucleotides not matched to a gene: 5. The CDR3 here is CASSPLAGGFNEQFF. As DNA, the CDR3 is TGTGCCAGCAGCCCCCTAGCGGGGGGGTTCAATGAGCAGTTCTTC. Complete variable domain (other parts from reference TRBV7-2 and TRBJ2-1): GAGVSQSPSNKVTEKGKDVELRCDPISGHTALYWYRQSLGQGLEFLIYFQGNSAPDKSGLPSDRFSAERTGGSVSTLTIQRTQQEDSAVYLCASSPLAGGFNEQFFGPGTRLTVL.

This clone appeared once. The rearrangement links TRBV28 to TRBJ2-7; D possibly corresponds to TRBD2 (6 bases). With 4 bases removed from V and 0 bases from J, the gap between germline ends came to 13 bases. The CDR3 sequence is 15 residues long. Germline V CDR1 and CDR2: MDHEN, SYDVKM. The CDR3 protein is CASSWPGRGSYEQYF. The DNA of the CDR3 is TGTGCCAGCAGTTGGCCCGGGAGAGGCTCCTACGAGCAGTACTTC.

The chain recombines TRBV5-1 with TRBJ2-1; maybe TRBD1 (5 bases). The CDR3 loop spans 16 amino acids. Per the germline V gene, CDR1 is SGHRS and CDR2 is YFSETQ. Trimming pared 3 bases from V and 1 base from J, leaving 14 bases between. The CDR3 bases are TGCGCCAGCAGCTCTCTGTTACAGGCGTCCTACAATGAGCAGTTCTTC. Translated: CASSSLLQASYNEQFF.

This chain links TRBV9 with TRBJ1-6, with TRBD1 matching 9 bases. Germline-derived CDR1 and CDR2 are SGDLS and YYNGEE. V shed 3 bases and J 1 base; nucleotides not matched to a gene: 5. The CDR3 spans 17 residues. DNA of the CDR3: TGTGCCAGCAGCGGTGGGGACAGGGAGTCCTATAATTCACCCCTCCACTTT. Its translation: CASSGGDRESYNSPLHF.

The chain combines TRBV6-6 with TRBJ2-7, with D possibly being TRBD1 or TRBD2 (5 bases each). The CDR3 extends over 15 amino acids. V was trimmed by 7 bases and J by 5 bases, leaving 21 bases between them. Germline CDR1 MNHNY, CDR2 SVGAGI (reference sequence). CDR3 sequence reads: CASTGRGYGTDEQYF. The CDR3 DNA is TGTGCCAGCACAGGGCGCGGCTACGGGACCGACGAGCAGTACTTC.

The chain has TRBV30 and TRBJ1-5; D is possibly TRBD1 (5 bases). Germline V lookup: CDR1 GTSNPN, CDR2 SVGIG (reference sequence). CDR3 size: 14 residues. Trimming cost V 1 base and J 5 bases, with 12 bases left between them. Here the CDR3 DNA reads TGTGCCTGGAGTGAAACGGGGGGGTATCAGCCCCAGCATTTT. Translated: CAWSETGGYQPQHF.

The chain joins TRBV5-1 to TRBJ2-2, with D uncertain. CDR1 and CDR2 (germline): SGHRS, YFSETQ. The V end lost 4 bases, the J end lost 3 bases, and 16 bases lay between the germline ends. The CDR3 spans 16 residues. CDR3 sequence: CASSPPGQLYTGELFF. The DNA for the CDR3 is TGCGCCAGCAGCCCGCCAGGCCAGCTATACACCGGGGAGCTGTTTTTT.

This chain links TRBV27 with TRBJ2-7, with D perhaps TRBD2 (5 bases). The germline V and J ends were trimmed by 5 bases and 7 bases, with 15 bases remaining between them. This CDR3 contains 13 residues. Germline assignment: CDR1 MNHEY and CDR2 SMNVEV (reference sequence). The CDR3 spells CASSRTLLGEQYF. CDR3 in DNA: TGTGCCAGCAGTCGGACTTTACTGGGGGAGCAGTACTTC.

A word on this clone: Other DNA sequences in the same sample also yield this CDR3. J is TRBJ1-5 and V is TRBV18; D unresolved. The CDR3 has 13 amino acids. From germline, CDR1 is KGHSH and CDR2 LQKENI. The V end was cut by 2 bases, the J end by 1 base, with 3 bases between. In DNA form, the CDR3 reads TGTGCCAGCTCACCATTAAGCAATCAGCCCCAGCATTTT. This gives the protein CASSPLSNQPQHF.

V is TRBV4-3 and J is TRBJ1-1; D call uncertain. The V gene lost 2 bases and the J gene lost 4 bases, with 8 bases spanning the gap. The CDR3 is made up of 13 amino acids. Germline lookup yields CDR1 LGHNA and CDR2 YSLEER. This CDR3 is CASSQSPGTEAFF. The CDR3 DNA follows: TGCGCCAGCAGCCAATCCCCTGGCACTGAAGCTTTCTTT.

The V call is TRBV6-5, the J call TRBJ2-7; tentative D call: TRBD1 (7 bases). Looked up from germline, CDR1 is MNHEY and CDR2 is SVGAGI. This CDR3 region has 14 residues. V was cut by 6 bases and J by 2 bases, with 14 bases left in between. CDR3 protein: CASRRGQQAYEQYF. Here the CDR3 DNA reads TGTGCCAGCAGGCGGGGACAGCAGGCCTACGAGCAGTACTTC.

The chain joins TRBV27 to TRBJ1-6, with a tentative D call TRBD1 (5 bases). The germline V and J ends were trimmed by 1 base and 0 bases, with 10 bases remaining between them. The CDR3 consists of 17 residues. Looked up from germline, CDR1 is MNHEY and CDR2 is SMNVEV (reference sequence). CDR3 coding DNA: TGTGCCAGCAGTTTATGGGGGAGGGCCTCCTATAATTCACCCCTCCACTTT. This encodes CASSLWGRASYNSPLHF.

The chain recombines TRBV11-3 with TRBJ2-7; 9 positions agree with TRBD2. The V and J ends lost 5 bases and 2 bases, in that order; junction bases with no gene match: 1. The CDR3 totals 13 residues. Germline-derived CDR1 and CDR2 are SGHNT and YENEEA. CDR3 coding DNA: TGTGCCAGCAGCCGCGGGGGGGCCTACGAGCAGTACTTC. Encoded protein: CASSRGGAYEQYF.

With respect to this clone: The sample contains more than one DNA sequence encoding this CDR3. The V gene is TRBV6-5, the J gene TRBJ2-2; D is ambiguous. The CDR3 has 14 amino acids. Germline CDR1 reads MNHEY; CDR2 reads SVGAGI. Trimming shortened V by 2 bases and J by 0 bases, and 4 bases separated the two germline ends. The CDR3 DNA reads TGTGCCAGCAGTTACGGCGCGAACACCGGGGAGCTGTTTTTT. This encodes CASSYGANTGELFF.

The V call is TRBV7-3, the J call TRBJ2-6, with D uncertain. CDR1 is SGHTA, CDR2 FQGTGA, per germline. There are 16 residues in the CDR3. The ends were cut back, 5 bases at V and 4 bases at J, with 15 bases in the middle. The CDR3 coding sequence is TGTGCCAGCAGCCCACAAAGGGCATCAGGGGCCAACGTCCTGACTTTC. It yields the protein CASSPQRASGANVLTF.